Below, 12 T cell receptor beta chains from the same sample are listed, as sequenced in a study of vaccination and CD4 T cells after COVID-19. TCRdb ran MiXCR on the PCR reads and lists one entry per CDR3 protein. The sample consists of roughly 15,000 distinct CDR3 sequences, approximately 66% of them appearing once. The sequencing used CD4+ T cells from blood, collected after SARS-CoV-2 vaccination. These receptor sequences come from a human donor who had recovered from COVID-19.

CDR3 loop: CSASGTGAGELFF. CDR3 in DNA: TGCAGTGCCTCCGGGACAGGGGCCGGGGAGCTGTTTTTT. V is TRBV20-1 and J is TRBJ2-2; 10 bases fit TRBD1. Trimming took 6 bases from V and 6 from J; bases not matched to a gene: 4. This CDR3 contains 13 residues. Germline CDR1 DFQATT, CDR2 SNEGSKA (reference sequence).

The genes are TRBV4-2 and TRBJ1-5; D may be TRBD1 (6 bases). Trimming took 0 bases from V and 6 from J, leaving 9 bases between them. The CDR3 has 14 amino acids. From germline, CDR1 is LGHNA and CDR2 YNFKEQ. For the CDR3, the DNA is TGTGCCAGCAGCCAAGAACAGGGCATTCAGCCCCAGCATTTT. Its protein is CASSQEQGIQPQHF.

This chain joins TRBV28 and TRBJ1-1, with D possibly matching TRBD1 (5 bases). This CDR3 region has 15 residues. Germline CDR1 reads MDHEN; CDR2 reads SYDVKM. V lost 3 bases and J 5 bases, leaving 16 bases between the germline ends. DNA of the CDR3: TGTGCCAGCAGTTTTCCGGGGGGTACTGGGACTGAAGCTTTCTTT. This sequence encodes CASSFPGGTGTEAFF.

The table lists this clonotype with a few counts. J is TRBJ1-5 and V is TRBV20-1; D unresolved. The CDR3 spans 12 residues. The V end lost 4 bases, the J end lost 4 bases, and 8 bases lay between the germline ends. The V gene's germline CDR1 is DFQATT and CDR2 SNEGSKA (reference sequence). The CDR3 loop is CSATRRNQPQHF. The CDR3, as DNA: TGCAGTGCTACCCGGAGAAATCAGCCCCAGCATTTT.

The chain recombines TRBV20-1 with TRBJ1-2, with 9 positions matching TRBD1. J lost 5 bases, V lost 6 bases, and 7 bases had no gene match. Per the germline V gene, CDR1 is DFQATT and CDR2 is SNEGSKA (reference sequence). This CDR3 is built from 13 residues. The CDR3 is CSAGQGKGYGYTF. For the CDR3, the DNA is TGCAGTGCCGGACAGGGGAAAGGGTATGGCTACACCTTC.

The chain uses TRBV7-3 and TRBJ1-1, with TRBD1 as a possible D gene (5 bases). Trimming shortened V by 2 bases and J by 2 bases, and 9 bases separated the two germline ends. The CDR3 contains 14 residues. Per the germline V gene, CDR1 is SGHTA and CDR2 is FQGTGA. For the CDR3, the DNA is TGTGCCAGCAGCTTACACCAGGGAAACACTGAAGCTTTCTTT. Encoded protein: CASSLHQGNTEAFF.

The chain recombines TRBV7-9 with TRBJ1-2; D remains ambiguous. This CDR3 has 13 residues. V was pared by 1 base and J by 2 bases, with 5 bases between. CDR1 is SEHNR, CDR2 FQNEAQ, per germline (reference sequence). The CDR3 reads CASSLERNYGYTF. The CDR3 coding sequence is TGTGCCAGCAGCTTAGAAAGAAACTATGGCTACACCTTC.

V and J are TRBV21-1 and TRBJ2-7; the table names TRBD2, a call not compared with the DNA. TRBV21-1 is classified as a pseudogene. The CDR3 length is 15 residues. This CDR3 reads CASPGLAEISYEQYF. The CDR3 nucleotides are TGTGCCTCTCCAGGCCTAGCGGAGATCTCCTACGAGCAGTACTTC.

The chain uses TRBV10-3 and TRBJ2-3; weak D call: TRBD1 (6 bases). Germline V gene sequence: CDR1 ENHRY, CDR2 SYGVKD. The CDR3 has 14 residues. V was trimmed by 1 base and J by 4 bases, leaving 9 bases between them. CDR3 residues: CAISEFKGADTQYF. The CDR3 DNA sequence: TGTGCCATCAGTGAGTTTAAGGGGGCAGATACGCAGTATTTT.

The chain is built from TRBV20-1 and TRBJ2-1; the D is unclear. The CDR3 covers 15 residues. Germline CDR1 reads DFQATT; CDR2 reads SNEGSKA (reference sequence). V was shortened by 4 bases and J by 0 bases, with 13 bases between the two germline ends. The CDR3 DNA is TGCAGTGCTACCGACCTTTTGAGCTCCTACAATGAGCAGTTCTTC. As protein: CSATDLLSSYNEQFF.

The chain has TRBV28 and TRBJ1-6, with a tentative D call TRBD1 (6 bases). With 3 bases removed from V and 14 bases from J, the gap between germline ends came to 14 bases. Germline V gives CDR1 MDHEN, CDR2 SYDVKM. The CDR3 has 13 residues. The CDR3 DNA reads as TGTGCCAGCAGTTTGAGGTCCAGGGACACCCTCCACTTT. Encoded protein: CASSLRSRDTLHF.

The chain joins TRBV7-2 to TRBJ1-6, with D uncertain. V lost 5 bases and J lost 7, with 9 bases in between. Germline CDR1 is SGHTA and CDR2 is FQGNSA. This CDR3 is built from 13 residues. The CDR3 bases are TGTGCCAGCAGCCCCGTTGGGAATTCACCCCTCCACTTT. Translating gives CASSPVGNSPLHF.